This T cell receptor (beta chain) derives from a study of OX40 agonist ivuxolimab in advanced cancers. Study-level background: Patients were treated with intravenous ivuxolimab, dosed at 0.01 to 10 mg/kg and infused every 2 weeks. Head and neck, renal cell, melanoma or hepatocellular carcinoma were the cancers that dose-escalation patients had. Subjects had a mean age of around 60 years, with a range of roughly 23 to 79; almost 85% were male.

Germline lookup yields CDR1 SEHNR and CDR2 FQNEAQ (reference sequence). The ends lost 2 bases at V and 0 bases at J; junction bases unmatched: 15. The CDR3 sequence is 19 residues long. This table comes from immunoSEQ multiplex PCR, and its TCRdb copy is limited to in-frame clones, with some not included. Among around 43,000 clones listed, roughly 86% were seen once. This rearrangement joins TRBV7-9 to TRBJ1-1; TRBD1 agrees at 7 bases. This specimen consisted of CD4+ or CD8+ T cells sorted from blood, obtained in a trial of the OX40 agonist ivuxolimab. The source of this sequence is an adult with an advanced solid tumor such as melanoma, head and neck, liver or kidney cancer. The CDR3 DNA reads TGTGCCAGCAGCTTATTCGGGAGCTGGACAGGACAAATGAACACTGAAGCTTTCTTT. Residues: CASSLFGSWTGQMNTEAFF.